What follows are 21 T cell receptor beta chains derived from one specimen sequenced in a study of shared clonotypes between healthy human individuals. Sequencing used immunoSEQ multiplex PCR; TCRdb keeps in-frame clones, though not all of them. The table lists approximately 2,000,000 clones, 90% to 95% of them singletons. CD8 cells regarded as naive lacked CD45RO, were positively chosen for CCR7, and omitted terminally differentiated effector memory CD45RA+ cells. The sample was naive CD8+ T cells from PBMCs. Receptors originate from a man younger than 35 in good health. Some clones in this sample may be carry-over from other donors' samples.

The chain links TRBV6-6 to TRBJ2-7, with 10 bases fitting TRBD2. Germline trimming cut 3 bases from V and 2 bases from J; bases unmatched to any gene: 1. The CDR3 is made up of 14 amino acids. Germline V CDR1 and CDR2: MNHNY, SVGAGI (reference sequence). In DNA form, the CDR3 reads TGTGCCAGCAGTTATACTAGCGGGGCCTACGAGCAGTACTTC. The encoded protein is CASSYTSGAYEQYF.

Worth noting for this clone: This specimen includes other DNA sequences encoding the same CDR3. V is TRBV7-8 and J is TRBJ2-7; 8 bases map to TRBD1. Losses at the gene ends were 1 base for V and 3 bases for J; bases not matched to a gene: 2. Germline CDR1 SGHVS, CDR2 FQNEAQ. The length of the CDR3 is 14 residues. CDR3 loop: CASSLVGTGYEQYF. DNA for the CDR3: TGTGCCAGCAGCTTAGTTGGGACAGGCTACGAGCAGTACTTC.

J is TRBJ2-1 and V is TRBV19, with a possible D match to TRBD2 (6 bases). CDR1 and CDR2 (germline): LNHDA, SQIVND (reference sequence). The V gene lost 1 base and the J gene lost 6 bases, with 16 bases spanning the gap. The CDR3 runs 16 residues. CDR3 loop: CASSIGSGLAFNEQFF. In nucleotides, the CDR3 is TGTGCCAGTAGTATAGGTTCGGGACTCGCCTTCAATGAGCAGTTCTTC.

This chain connects TRBV2 to TRBJ2-2; D gene uncertain. The CDR3 runs 12 residues. Trimming took off 5 bases at V and 6 bases at J, with 7 bases between the two ends. Germline lookup yields CDR1 SNHLY and CDR2 FYNNEI. This CDR3 reads CASSSLAGELFF. The DNA of the CDR3 is TGTGCCAGCAGTAGCTTGGCCGGGGAGCTGTTTTTT.

J is TRBJ2-5 and V is TRBV7-9, with D hard to call. This CDR3 region has 13 residues. The germline V gene has CDR1 SEHNR and CDR2 FQNEAQ (reference sequence). Trimming took off 7 bases at V and 2 bases at J, with 11 bases between the two ends. The CDR3 loop is CASTSGLQETQYF. CDR3 bases: TGTGCCAGCACCTCCGGGTTACAAGAGACCCAGTACTTC.

J is TRBJ1-5 and V is TRBV9; no clear D. V lost 0 bases and J lost 4, with 11 bases in between. The CDR3 is 15 amino acids. Germline V gene data show CDR1 as SGDLS and CDR2 as YYNGEE. CDR3 residues: CASSVDGSRNQPQHF. CDR3 in DNA: TGTGCCAGCAGCGTAGATGGGTCGCGGAATCAGCCCCAGCATTTT.

The chain combines TRBV29-1 with TRBJ1-1, with D possibly TRBD1 on 5 matching bases. The germline V gene encodes CDR1 SQVTM and CDR2 ANQGSEA. The ends were cut back, 5 bases at V and 10 bases at J, with 14 bases in the middle. The CDR3 loop spans 11 amino acids. The CDR3 protein is CSVLGPQGAFF. Written as DNA, the CDR3 is TGCAGCGTTCTCGGGCCCCAGGGAGCTTTCTTT.

The CDR3 spells CASSERGGQPQHF. CDR3 sequence (DNA): TGTGCCAGTAGCGAAAGGGGTGGTCAGCCCCAGCATTTT. The gene calls are TRBV19 and TRBJ1-5; tentative D call: TRBD1 (5 bases). Trimming cost V 6 bases and J 6 bases, with 12 bases left between them. CDR3 length: 13 residues. Looked up from germline, CDR1 is LNHDA and CDR2 is SQIVND (reference sequence).

The chain carries TRBV28 and TRBJ2-7; 8 bases agree with TRBD2. Per germline, CDR1 MDHEN and CDR2 SYDVKM. V gave up 7 bases and J gave up 6 bases; unmatched junction bases: 14. There are 15 residues in the CDR3. This CDR3 reads CASTPSAGGGVEQYF. The CDR3 region has the DNA TGTGCCAGCACCCCCTCGGCGGGAGGAGGGGTCGAGCAGTACTTC.

About this clone: Additional DNA sequences in this sample encode the identical CDR3. This chain connects TRBV27 to TRBJ2-7; D is uncertain. Trimming removed 0 bases at V and 4 bases at J, with 7 bases between. The CDR3 has 13 amino acids. In germline, CDR1 is MNHEY, CDR2 SMNVEV (reference sequence). CDR3: CASSLSSRYEQYF. The CDR3 coding sequence is TGTGCCAGCAGTTTATCGTCCCGGTACGAGCAGTACTTC.

J is TRBJ1-4 and V is TRBV27; D not resolved. This CDR3 spans 14 amino acids. Trimming shortened V by 4 bases and J by 8 bases, and 14 bases separated the two germline ends. CDR1 is MNHEY and CDR2 is SMNVEV in the germline V gene (reference sequence). CDR3 amino acids: CASSYKPPGEKLFF. DNA of the CDR3: TGTGCCAGCAGTTATAAGCCGCCGGGGGAAAAACTGTTTTTT. Supplemented by reference TRBV27 and TRBJ1-4, the full variable domain reads EAQVTQNPRYLITVTGKKLTVTCSQNMNHEYMSWYRQDPGLGLRQIYYSMNVEVTDKGDVPEGYKVSRKEKRNFPLILESPSPNQTSLYFCASSYKPPGEKLFFGSGTQLSVL.

The chain joins TRBV25-1 to TRBJ1-2, with 7 bases matching TRBD1. This CDR3 contains 15 residues. CDR1 MGHDK and CDR2 SYGVNS come from the germline V gene. The V segment lost 4 bases and the J segment 4 bases; nucleotides outside the gene matches: 9. The CDR3 sequence is CASSGPTGSGYGYTF. The CDR3 DNA sequence: TGTGCCAGCAGTGGGCCGACAGGGAGCGGCTATGGCTACACCTTC.

J is TRBJ2-1 and V is TRBV7-9; 9 positions agree with TRBD2. Germline assignment: CDR1 SEHNR and CDR2 FQNEAQ (reference sequence). Unmatched junction bases numbered 6, after V lost 4 bases and J lost 5 bases. The CDR3 runs to 15 residues. CDR3: CASSSSGGSHNEQFF. The DNA for the CDR3 is TGTGCCAGCAGCTCGAGCGGGGGGAGTCACAATGAGCAGTTCTTC.

The V call is TRBV2, the J call TRBJ2-3; a weak D match, TRBD2 (7 bases). Germline V lookup: CDR1 SNHLY, CDR2 FYNNEI. This CDR3 comprises 18 residues. V was pared by 2 bases and J by 2 bases, with 20 bases between. CDR3: CASSERGGRITNTDTQYF. The DNA of the CDR3 is TGTGCCAGCAGTGAAAGGGGGGGACGGATAACGAACACAGATACGCAGTATTTT.

The rearrangement links TRBV5-8 to TRBJ2-1; D call uncertain. The germline V and J ends were trimmed by 3 bases and 3 bases, with 4 bases remaining between them. In germline, CDR1 is SGHTS, CDR2 YDEGEE. CDR3 length equals 12 residues. CDR3 sequence (DNA): TGTGCCAGCAGCTGGGACTACAATGAGCAGTTCTTC. Translating it yields CASSWDYNEQFF.

A remark on this clone: In the same sample, other DNA sequences code for this CDR3. This chain links TRBV28 with TRBJ2-2; 7 nucleotides agree with TRBD2. V was clipped by 2 bases and J by 3 bases; unmatched bases: 0. Germline CDR1 MDHEN, CDR2 SYDVKM. This CDR3 comprises 14 residues. The DNA of the CDR3 is TGTGCCAGCAGTTTACGGGGGGACACCGGGGAGCTGTTTTTT. This gives the protein CASSLRGDTGELFF.

As regards this clone: Additional DNA sequences in this sample encode the identical CDR3. The chain links TRBV9 to TRBJ2-1; weak D call: TRBD2 (5 bases). Trimming pared 3 bases from V and 2 bases from J, leaving 9 bases between. This CDR3 is 14 amino acids long. Per the germline V gene, CDR1 is SGDLS and CDR2 is YYNGEE. The CDR3 loop reads CASSGSGAYNEQFF. The CDR3, as DNA: TGTGCCAGCAGCGGATCCGGGGCCTACAATGAGCAGTTCTTC.

The V gene is TRBV28, the J gene TRBJ2-1; 9 bases are shared with TRBD2. Germline CDR1 is MDHEN and CDR2 is SYDVKM. Trimming at V came to 6 bases and at J to 5 bases, leaving 5 bases not matched to a gene. The CDR3 spans 14 residues. For the CDR3, the DNA is TGTGCCAGCAGCCTCCTAGCGGGGAACAATGAGCAGTTCTTC. Translated: CASSLLAGNNEQFF.

The V gene is TRBV28, the J gene TRBJ2-1, with 8 bases lining up with TRBD1. This CDR3 spans 21 amino acids. Trimming cost V 5 bases and J 8 bases; bases outside gene matches: 29. The germline V gene encodes CDR1 MDHEN and CDR2 SYDVKM. As DNA, the CDR3 is TGTGCCAGCAGTAGTGCGACTACAGGGACGGGCAGGGGGCGCAGGGACGATGAGCAGTTCTTC. Translated: CASSSATTGTGRGRRDDEQFF.

The chain links TRBV15 to TRBJ2-2; 13 bases are shared with TRBD2. With 1 base clipped from V and 3 bases from J, the junction kept 8 bases outside the gene matches. CDR1 and CDR2 from the germline V gene are LNHNV and YYDKDF (reference sequence). This CDR3 region has 19 residues. The CDR3 is CATSRAPLLAGGDTGELFF. CDR3 DNA: TGTGCCACCAGCAGAGCCCCCCTACTAGCGGGGGGGGACACCGGGGAGCTGTTTTTT.

The chain carries TRBV19 and TRBJ2-2, with 7 bases lining up with TRBD1. V shed 6 bases and J 3 bases; nucleotides not matched to a gene: 7. In germline, CDR1 is LNHDA, CDR2 SQIVND (reference sequence). This CDR3 is built from 15 residues. The CDR3 nucleotides read TGTGCCAGTAGGATGACAGGGTGGGACACCGGGGAGCTGTTTTTT. Protein sequence: CASRMTGWDTGELFF.